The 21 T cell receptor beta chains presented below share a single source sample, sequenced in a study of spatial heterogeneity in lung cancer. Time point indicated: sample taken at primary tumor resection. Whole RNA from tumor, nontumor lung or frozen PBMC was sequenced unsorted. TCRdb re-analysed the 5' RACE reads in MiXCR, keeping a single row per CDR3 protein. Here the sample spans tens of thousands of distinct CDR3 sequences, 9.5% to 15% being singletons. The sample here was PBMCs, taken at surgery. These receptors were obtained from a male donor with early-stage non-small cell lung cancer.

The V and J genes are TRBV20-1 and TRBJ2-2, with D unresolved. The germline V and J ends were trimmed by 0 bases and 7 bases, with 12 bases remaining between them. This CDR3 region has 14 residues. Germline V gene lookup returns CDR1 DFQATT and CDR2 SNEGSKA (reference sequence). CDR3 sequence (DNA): TGCAGTGCTAGAGAAGGGATTGGGGTCGGGGAGCTGTTTTTT. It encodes CSAREGIGVGELFF.

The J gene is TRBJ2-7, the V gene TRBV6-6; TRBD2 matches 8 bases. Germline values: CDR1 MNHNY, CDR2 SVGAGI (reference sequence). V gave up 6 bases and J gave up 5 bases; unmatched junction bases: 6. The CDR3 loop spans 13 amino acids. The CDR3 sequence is CASSIAGRHEQYF. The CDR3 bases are TGTGCCAGCAGCATAGCGGGACGGCACGAGCAGTACTTC.

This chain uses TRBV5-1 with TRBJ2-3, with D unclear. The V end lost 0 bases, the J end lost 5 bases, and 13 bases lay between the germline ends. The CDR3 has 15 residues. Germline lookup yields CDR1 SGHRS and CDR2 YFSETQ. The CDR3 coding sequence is TGCGCCAGCAGCTTGGAATACAGCAGTGGAGATACGCAGTATTTT. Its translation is CASSLEYSSGDTQYF.

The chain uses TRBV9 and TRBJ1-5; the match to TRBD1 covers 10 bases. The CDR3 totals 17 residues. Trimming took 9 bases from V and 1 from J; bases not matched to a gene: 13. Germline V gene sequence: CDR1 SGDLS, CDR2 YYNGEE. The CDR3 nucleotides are TGTGCCAACCGGGACAGGGGTATTCTCCAGAGCAATCAGCCCCAGCATTTT. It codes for CANRDRGILQSNQPQHF.

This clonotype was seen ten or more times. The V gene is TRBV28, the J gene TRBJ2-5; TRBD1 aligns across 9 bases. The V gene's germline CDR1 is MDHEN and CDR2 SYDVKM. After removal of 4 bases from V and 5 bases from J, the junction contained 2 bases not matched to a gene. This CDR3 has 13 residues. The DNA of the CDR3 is TGTGCCAGCAGTTCGACAGGGGGGGAGACCCAGTACTTC. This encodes CASSSTGGETQYF.

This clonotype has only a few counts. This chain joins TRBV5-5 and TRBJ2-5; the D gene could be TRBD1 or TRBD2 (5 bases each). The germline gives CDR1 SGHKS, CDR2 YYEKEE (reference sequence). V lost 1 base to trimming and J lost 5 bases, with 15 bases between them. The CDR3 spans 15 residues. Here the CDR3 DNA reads TGTGCCAGCAGCTTGCCACTCGGGACGGCGGAGACCCAGTACTTC. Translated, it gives CASSLPLGTAETQYF.

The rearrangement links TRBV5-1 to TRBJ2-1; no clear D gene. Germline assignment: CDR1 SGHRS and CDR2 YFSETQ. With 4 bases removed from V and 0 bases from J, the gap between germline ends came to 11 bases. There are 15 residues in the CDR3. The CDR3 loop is CASSPAASSYNEQFF. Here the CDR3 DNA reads TGCGCCAGCAGCCCGGCTGCGAGCTCCTACAATGAGCAGTTCTTC.

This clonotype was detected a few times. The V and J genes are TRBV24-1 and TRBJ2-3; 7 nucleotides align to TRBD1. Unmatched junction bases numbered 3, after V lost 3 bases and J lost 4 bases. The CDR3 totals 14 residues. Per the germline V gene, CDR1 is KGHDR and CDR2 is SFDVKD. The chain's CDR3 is CATSDPTGADTQYF. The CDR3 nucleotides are TGTGCCACCAGTGATCCCACAGGGGCAGATACGCAGTATTTT.

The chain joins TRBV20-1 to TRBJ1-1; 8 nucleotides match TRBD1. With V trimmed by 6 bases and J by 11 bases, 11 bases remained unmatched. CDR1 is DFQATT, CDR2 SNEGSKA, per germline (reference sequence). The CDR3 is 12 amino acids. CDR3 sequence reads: CSARGTGLEAFF. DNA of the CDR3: TGCAGTGCCCGTGGGACAGGCCTGGAGGCTTTCTTT.

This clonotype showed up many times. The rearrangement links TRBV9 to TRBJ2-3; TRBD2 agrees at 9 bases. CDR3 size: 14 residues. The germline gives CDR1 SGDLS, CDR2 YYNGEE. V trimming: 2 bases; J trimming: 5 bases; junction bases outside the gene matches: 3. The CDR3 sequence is CASSVSGSQDTQYF. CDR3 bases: TGTGCCAGCAGCGTTAGCGGGAGTCAAGATACGCAGTATTTT.

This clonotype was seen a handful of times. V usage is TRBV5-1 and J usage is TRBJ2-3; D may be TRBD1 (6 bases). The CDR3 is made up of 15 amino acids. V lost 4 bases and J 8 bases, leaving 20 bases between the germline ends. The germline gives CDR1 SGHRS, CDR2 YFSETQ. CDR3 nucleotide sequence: TGCGCCAGCAGCGTAGTCAGGGGCCGAGGAGGTACGCAGTATTTT. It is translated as CASSVVRGRGGTQYF.

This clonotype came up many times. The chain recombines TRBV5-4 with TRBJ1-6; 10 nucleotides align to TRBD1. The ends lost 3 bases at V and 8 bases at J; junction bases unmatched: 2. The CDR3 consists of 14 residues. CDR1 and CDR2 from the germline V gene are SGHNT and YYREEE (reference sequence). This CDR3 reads CASSSGTGDSPLHF. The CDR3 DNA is TGTGCCAGCAGCTCCGGGACAGGGGATTCACCCCTCCACTTT.

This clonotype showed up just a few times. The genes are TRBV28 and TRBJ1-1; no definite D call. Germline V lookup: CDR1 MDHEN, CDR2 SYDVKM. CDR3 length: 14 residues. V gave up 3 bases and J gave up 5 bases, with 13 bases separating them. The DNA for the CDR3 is TGTGCCAGCAGTTTTAGTGGGATTGGGACTGAAGCTTTCTTT. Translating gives CASSFSGIGTEAFF.

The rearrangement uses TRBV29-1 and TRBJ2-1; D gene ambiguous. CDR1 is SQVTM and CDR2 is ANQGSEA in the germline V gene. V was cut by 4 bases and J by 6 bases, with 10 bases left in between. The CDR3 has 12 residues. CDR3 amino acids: CSVVISTNEQFF. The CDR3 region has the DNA TGCAGCGTTGTCATCTCCACCAATGAGCAGTTCTTC.

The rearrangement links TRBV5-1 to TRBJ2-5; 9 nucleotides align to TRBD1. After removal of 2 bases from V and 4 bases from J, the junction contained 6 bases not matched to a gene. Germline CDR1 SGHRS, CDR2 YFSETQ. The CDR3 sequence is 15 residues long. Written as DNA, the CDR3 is TGCGCCAGCAGCTTCACCGGGACAGGGTCAGAGACCCAGTACTTC. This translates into CASSFTGTGSETQYF. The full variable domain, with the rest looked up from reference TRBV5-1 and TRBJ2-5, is KAGVTQTPRYLIKTRGQQVTLSCSPISGHRSVSWYQQTPGQGLQFLFEYFSETQRNKGNFPGRFSGRQFSNSRSEMNVSTLELGDSALYLCASSFTGTGSETQYFGPGTRLLVL.

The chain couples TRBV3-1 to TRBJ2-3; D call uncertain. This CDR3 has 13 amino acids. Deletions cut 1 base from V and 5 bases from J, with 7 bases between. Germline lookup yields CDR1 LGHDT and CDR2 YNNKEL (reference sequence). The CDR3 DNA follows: TGTGCCAGCAGCCAAGGTATAGAAGATACGCAGTATTTT. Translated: CASSQGIEDTQYF.

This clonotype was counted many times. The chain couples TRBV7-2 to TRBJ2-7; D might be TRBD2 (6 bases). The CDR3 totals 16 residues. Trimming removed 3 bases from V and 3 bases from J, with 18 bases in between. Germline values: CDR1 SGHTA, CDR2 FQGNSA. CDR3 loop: CASSFRTGASSYEQYF. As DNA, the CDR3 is TGTGCCAGCAGCTTTCGCACGGGAGCTAGTAGCTACGAGCAGTACTTC.

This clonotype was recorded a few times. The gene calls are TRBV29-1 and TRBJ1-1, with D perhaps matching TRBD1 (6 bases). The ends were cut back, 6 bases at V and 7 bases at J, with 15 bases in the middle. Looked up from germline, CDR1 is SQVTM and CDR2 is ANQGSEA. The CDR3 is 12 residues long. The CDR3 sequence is CSVTGPELEAFF. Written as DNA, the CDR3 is TGCAGCGTCACAGGGCCTGAGCTTGAAGCTTTCTTT.

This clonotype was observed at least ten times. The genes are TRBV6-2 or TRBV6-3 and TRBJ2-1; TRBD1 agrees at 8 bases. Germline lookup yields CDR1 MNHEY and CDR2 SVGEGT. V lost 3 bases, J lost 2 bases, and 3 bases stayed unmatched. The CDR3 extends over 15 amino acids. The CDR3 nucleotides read TGTGCCAGCAGTTATAGGACAGGGACCTACAATGAGCAGTTCTTC. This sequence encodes CASSYRTGTYNEQFF.

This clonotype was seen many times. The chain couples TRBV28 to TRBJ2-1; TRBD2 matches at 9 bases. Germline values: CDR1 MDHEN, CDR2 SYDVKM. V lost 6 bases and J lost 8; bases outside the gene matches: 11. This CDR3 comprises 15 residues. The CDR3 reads CASRQTSGRSYEQFF. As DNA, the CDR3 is TGTGCCAGCAGACAGACTAGCGGCCGTTCCTATGAGCAGTTCTTC.

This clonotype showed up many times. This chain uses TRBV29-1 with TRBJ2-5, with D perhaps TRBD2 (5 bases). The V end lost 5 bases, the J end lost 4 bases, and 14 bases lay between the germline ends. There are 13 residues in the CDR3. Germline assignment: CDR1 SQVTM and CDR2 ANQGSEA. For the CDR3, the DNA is TGCAGCGTTAGCGGCGGACCCACAGAGACCCAGTACTTC. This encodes CSVSGGPTETQYF.